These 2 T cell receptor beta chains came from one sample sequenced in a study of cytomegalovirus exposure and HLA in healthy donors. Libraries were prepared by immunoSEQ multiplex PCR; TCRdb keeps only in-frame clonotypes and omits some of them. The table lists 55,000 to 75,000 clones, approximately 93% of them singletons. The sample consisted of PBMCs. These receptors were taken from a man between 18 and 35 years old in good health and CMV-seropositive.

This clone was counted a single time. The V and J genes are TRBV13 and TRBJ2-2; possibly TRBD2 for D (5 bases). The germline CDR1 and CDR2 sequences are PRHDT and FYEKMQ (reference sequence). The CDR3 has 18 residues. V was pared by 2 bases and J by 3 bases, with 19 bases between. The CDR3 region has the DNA TGTGCCAGCAGCTTAAATTCTGGTCTAGCTGCGGACACCGGGGAGCTGTTTTTT. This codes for CASSLNSGLAADTGELFF. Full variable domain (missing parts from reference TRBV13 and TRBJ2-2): AAGVIQSPRHLIKEKRETATLKCYPIPRHDTVYWYQQGPGQDPQFLISFYEKMQSDKGSIPDRFSAQQFSDYHSELNMSSLELGDSALYFCASSLNSGLAADTGELFFGEGSRLTVL.

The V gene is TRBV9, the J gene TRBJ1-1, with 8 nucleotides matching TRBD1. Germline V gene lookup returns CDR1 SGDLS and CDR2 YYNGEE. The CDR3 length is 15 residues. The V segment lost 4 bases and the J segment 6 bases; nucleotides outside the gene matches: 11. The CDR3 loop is CASSPWTGKGAEAFF. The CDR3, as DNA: TGTGCCAGCAGCCCTTGGACAGGGAAGGGTGCTGAAGCTTTCTTT. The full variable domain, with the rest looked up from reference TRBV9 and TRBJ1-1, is DSGVTQTPKHLITATGQRVTLRCSPRSGDLSVYWYQQSLDQGLQFLIQYYNGEERAKGNILERFSAQQFPDLHSELNLSSLELGDSALYFCASSPWTGKGAEAFFGQGTRLTVV.